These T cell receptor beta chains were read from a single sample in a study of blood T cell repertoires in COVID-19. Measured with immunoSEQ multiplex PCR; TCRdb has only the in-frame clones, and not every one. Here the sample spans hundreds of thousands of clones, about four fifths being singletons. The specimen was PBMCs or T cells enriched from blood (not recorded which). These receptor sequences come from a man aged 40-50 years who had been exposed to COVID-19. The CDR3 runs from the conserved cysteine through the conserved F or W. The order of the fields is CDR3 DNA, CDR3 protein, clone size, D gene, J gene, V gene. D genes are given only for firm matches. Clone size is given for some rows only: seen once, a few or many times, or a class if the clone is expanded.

CDR3 DNA: TGTGCCTGGGATACAGGGGGCGGCAATGAGCAGTTCTTC; CDR3 protein: CAWDTGGGNEQFF; clone size: .; D gene: TRBD1; J gene: TRBJ2-1; V gene: TRBV30
CDR3 DNA: TGTGCCACCAGCAGAGGTGCGTCCGGGGAGCTGTTTTTT; CDR3 protein: CATSRGASGELFF; clone size: .; D gene: .; J gene: TRBJ2-2; V gene: TRBV15
CDR3 DNA: TGTGCCTGGACGAAACAGGTTTACGAAAAACTGTTTTTT; CDR3 protein: CAWTKQVYEKLFF; clone size: .; D gene: .; J gene: TRBJ1-4; V gene: TRBV30
CDR3 DNA: TGCGCCAGCAGCCCCGGGACAGGGCTCTACGAGCAGTACTTC; CDR3 protein: CASSPGTGLYEQYF; clone size: .; D gene: TRBD1; J gene: TRBJ2-7; V gene: TRBV5-1
CDR3 DNA: TGTGCCAGCAGCCAAGCTGCGGGGACCAAAAACATTCAGTACTTC; CDR3 protein: CASSQAAGTKNIQYF; clone size: .; D gene: .; J gene: TRBJ2-4; V gene: TRBV3-1/TRBV3-2
CDR3 DNA: TGTGCCAGCAGCCAAGAACGGGGTCCTTATAGCAATCAGCCCCAGCATTTT; CDR3 protein: CASSQERGPYSNQPQHF; clone size: .; D gene: .; J gene: TRBJ1-5; V gene: TRBV3-1/TRBV3-2
CDR3 DNA: TGTGCCATCAGTGGGGCGGGACAGGGTTTCTACGAGCAGTACTTC; CDR3 protein: CAISGAGQGFYEQYF; clone size: .; D gene: TRBD1; J gene: TRBJ2-7; V gene: TRBV10-3
CDR3 DNA: TGTGCCAGCGGGCCAGGTACAGGAGATACGCAGTATTTT; CDR3 protein: CASGPGTGDTQYF; clone size: .; D gene: .; J gene: TRBJ2-3; V gene: TRBV3-1/TRBV3-2
CDR3 DNA: TGTGCCAGTAGTATCGTCCCCCAGGGACTTGAAAACATTCAGTACTTC; CDR3 protein: CASSIVPQGLENIQYF; clone size: .; D gene: .; J gene: TRBJ2-4; V gene: TRBV19
CDR3 DNA: TGTGCCAGCAGCTTAGGTTCTGGCCAGCCCCAGCATTTT; CDR3 protein: CASSLGSGQPQHF; clone size: .; D gene: .; J gene: TRBJ1-5; V gene: TRBV7-9
CDR3 DNA: TGTGCCAGCAGCTTGGGGCTGGAGAATTCACCCCTCCACTTT; CDR3 protein: CASSLGLENSPLHF; clone size: .; D gene: .; J gene: TRBJ1-6; V gene: TRBV5-4
CDR3 DNA: TGTGCCTGGAGTGTTTCCAGGATGTTGAACACAGATACGCAGTATTTT; CDR3 protein: CAWSVSRMLNTDTQYF; clone size: .; D gene: .; J gene: TRBJ2-3; V gene: TRBV30
CDR3 DNA: TGTGCCTGGAGTGTCGGGTCCCCGATCCCCGATGGCAATCAGCCCCAGCATTTT; CDR3 protein: CAWSVGSPIPDGNQPQHF; clone size: .; D gene: .; J gene: TRBJ1-5; V gene: TRBV30
CDR3 DNA: TGTGCCAGCAGCTCCGGGACTATACTCGATACGCAGTATTTT; CDR3 protein: CASSSGTILDTQYF; clone size: .; D gene: TRBD2; J gene: TRBJ2-3; V gene: TRBV6-5
CDR3 DNA: TGCGCCAGCAGCCTACAGGGGCTTGGAGAACCGACTGAAGCTTTCTTT; CDR3 protein: CASSLQGLGEPTEAFF; clone size: .; D gene: TRBD1; J gene: TRBJ1-1; V gene: TRBV5-1
CDR3 DNA: TGTGCCACCTCTGGGGGCCTGAACACTGAAGCTTTCTTT; CDR3 protein: CATSGGLNTEAFF; clone size: .; D gene: .; J gene: TRBJ1-1; V gene: TRBV24-1
CDR3 DNA: TGTGCCACCAGAATGATCCCGGGGGACGGTCAGCCCCAGCATTTT; CDR3 protein: CATRMIPGDGQPQHF; clone size: few; D gene: .; J gene: TRBJ1-5; V gene: TRBV24-1
CDR3 DNA: TGTGCCAGCAGCCCCCGGGGACAGGACACAGATACGCAGTATTTT; CDR3 protein: CASSPRGQDTDTQYF; clone size: .; D gene: TRBD1; J gene: TRBJ2-3; V gene: TRBV6-5
CDR3 DNA: TGTGCCAGCAGCTACCTTGGACAAGAAGCTTTCTTT; CDR3 protein: CASSYLGQEAFF; clone size: .; D gene: .; J gene: TRBJ1-1; V gene: TRBV7-9
CDR3 DNA: TGTGCCAGCAGCTTGGCCCGAGGACAGGGTGGGAACACTGAAGCTTTCTTT; CDR3 protein: CASSLARGQGGNTEAFF; clone size: .; D gene: TRBD1; J gene: TRBJ1-1; V gene: TRBV5-8
CDR3 DNA: TGTGCCAGCGGCACAGGACCCTACAATGAGCAGTTCTTC; CDR3 protein: CASGTGPYNEQFF; clone size: .; D gene: .; J gene: TRBJ2-1; V gene: TRBV7-8
CDR3 DNA: TGTGCCAGCAGCTTAGCGATAGCGGGAGGGGGACTATTTAGCAATGAGCAGTTCTTC; CDR3 protein: CASSLAIAGGGLFSNEQFF; clone size: .; D gene: TRBD2; J gene: TRBJ2-1; V gene: TRBV7-9
CDR3 DNA: TGTGCCACCAGTGATCAAGGACAACGGCGGACAGATACGCAGTATTTT; CDR3 protein: CATSDQGQRRTDTQYF; clone size: .; D gene: .; J gene: TRBJ2-3; V gene: TRBV24-1
CDR3 DNA: TGTGCCAGCAGCTTATACAACGGGGAGCTGTTTTTT; CDR3 protein: CASSLYNGELFF; clone size: once; D gene: .; J gene: TRBJ2-2; V gene: TRBV7-8